The rows below give T cell receptor beta chains drawn from one sample of a study of control samples from healthy donors and cancer patients. The assay was immunoSEQ multiplex PCR, and TCRdb's table has in-frame clones only and misses some. The sample has around 75,000 clones, about 87% seen once. Sequenced sample: blood. These receptor sequences come from a man aged 45 to 65 in good health. Each CDR3 is given with its conserved first and last residue. Fields, in order: clone size, CDR3 length, D gene, J gene, V gene, CDR3 DNA, CDR3 protein. The D gene is left open where the match is weak. The size of a clone is reported for some rows only, either as once, few or many, or as a class for expanded clones.

clone size: few; CDR3 length: 14; D gene: NA; J gene: TRBJ2-1; V gene: TRBV30; CDR3 DNA: TGTGCCTGGAGTGCCGGTTCAAAATTAAGCGAGCAGTTCTTC; CDR3 protein: CAWSAGSKLSEQFF
clone size: NA; CDR3 length: 13; D gene: NA; J gene: TRBJ2-3; V gene: TRBV5-1; CDR3 DNA: TGCGCCACCGCGAGCCTCTTCACAGATACGCAGTATTTT; CDR3 protein: CATASLFTDTQYF
clone size: NA; CDR3 length: 13; D gene: TRBD2; J gene: TRBJ2-7; V gene: TRBV14; CDR3 DNA: TGTGCCAGCCGGACTAGCGGGGGCTACGAGCAGTACTTC; CDR3 protein: CASRTSGGYEQYF
clone size: NA; CDR3 length: 15; D gene: TRBD1; J gene: TRBJ2-5; V gene: TRBV7-7; CDR3 DNA: TGTGCCAGCAGCGTTGGCGGACAGGGTGGAGAGACCCAGTACTTC; CDR3 protein: CASSVGGQGGETQYF
clone size: once; CDR3 length: 14; D gene: TRBD1; J gene: TRBJ2-7; V gene: TRBV12-5; CDR3 DNA: TGTGCTAGCATGAGGACAGGCCAACCCTACGAGCAGTACTTC; CDR3 protein: CASMRTGQPYEQYF
clone size: NA; CDR3 length: 14; D gene: TRBD1; J gene: TRBJ2-2; V gene: TRBV11-1; CDR3 DNA: TGTGCCAGCAACCCGGGACAGAGCGCCGGGGAGCTGTTTTTT; CDR3 protein: CASNPGQSAGELFF
clone size: NA; CDR3 length: 17; D gene: NA; J gene: TRBJ2-1; V gene: TRBV18; CDR3 DNA: TGTGCCAGCTCACCAAGGGACCGCGGACCCACCTACAATGAGCAGTTCTTC; CDR3 protein: CASSPRDRGPTYNEQFF
clone size: NA; CDR3 length: 16; D gene: NA; J gene: TRBJ2-2; V gene: TRBV6-5; CDR3 DNA: TGTGCCAGCAGTTACATGACAAACGTGGGCACCGGGGAGCTGTTTTTT; CDR3 protein: CASSYMTNVGTGELFF
clone size: once; CDR3 length: 15; D gene: TRBD1; J gene: TRBJ1-1; V gene: TRBV13; CDR3 DNA: TGTGCCAGCAGCTTACAGGGGGCGGTGAACACTGAAGCTTTCTTT; CDR3 protein: CASSLQGAVNTEAFF
clone size: NA; CDR3 length: 15; D gene: TRBD2; J gene: TRBJ2-3; V gene: TRBV7-9; CDR3 DNA: TGTGCCAGCAGCTATGGACTAGCGGGCACAGATACGCAGTATTTT; CDR3 protein: CASSYGLAGTDTQYF
clone size: NA; CDR3 length: 16; D gene: TRBD1; J gene: TRBJ1-2; V gene: TRBV27; CDR3 DNA: TGTGCCAGCAGCAAAAGGGGGCTGGTAGGGGCAGTTGGCTACACCTTC; CDR3 protein: CASSKRGLVGAVGYTF
clone size: NA; CDR3 length: 13; D gene: NA; J gene: TRBJ2-7; V gene: TRBV4-3; CDR3 DNA: TGCGCCAGCAGCCAAGATAGACTCTACGAGCAGTACTTC; CDR3 protein: CASSQDRLYEQYF
clone size: NA; CDR3 length: 14; D gene: TRBD1; J gene: TRBJ1-2; V gene: TRBV18; CDR3 DNA: TGTGCCAGCTCCCCCGGACAGGCTAACTATGGCTACACCTTC; CDR3 protein: CASSPGQANYGYTF
clone size: NA; CDR3 length: 14; D gene: TRBD2; J gene: TRBJ2-7; V gene: TRBV28; CDR3 DNA: TGTGCCAGCCGATTCAGCGGGGGGGCCGGCGAGCAGTACTTC; CDR3 protein: CASRFSGGAGEQYF
clone size: NA; CDR3 length: 16; D gene: TRBD2; J gene: TRBJ2-3; V gene: TRBV7-9; CDR3 DNA: TGTGCCAGCAGCCCCGTCCTAGCGGGAGGGATAGATACGCAGTATTTT; CDR3 protein: CASSPVLAGGIDTQYF
clone size: NA; CDR3 length: 15; D gene: NA; J gene: TRBJ2-1; V gene: TRBV9; CDR3 DNA: TGTGCCAGCAGCGCAGCGGGTCGCTCCTACAATGAGCAGTTCTTC; CDR3 protein: CASSAAGRSYNEQFF
clone size: NA; CDR3 length: 14; D gene: NA; J gene: TRBJ2-6; V gene: TRBV9; CDR3 DNA: TGTGCCAGCAGCGGAGGGTCTGGGGCCAACGTCCTGACTTTC; CDR3 protein: CASSGGSGANVLTF
clone size: NA; CDR3 length: 15; D gene: TRBD1; J gene: TRBJ2-1; V gene: TRBV5-1; CDR3 DNA: TGCGCCAGCAGCCAAAGTTGGACAGGGGGTAATGAGCAGTTCTTC; CDR3 protein: CASSQSWTGGNEQFF